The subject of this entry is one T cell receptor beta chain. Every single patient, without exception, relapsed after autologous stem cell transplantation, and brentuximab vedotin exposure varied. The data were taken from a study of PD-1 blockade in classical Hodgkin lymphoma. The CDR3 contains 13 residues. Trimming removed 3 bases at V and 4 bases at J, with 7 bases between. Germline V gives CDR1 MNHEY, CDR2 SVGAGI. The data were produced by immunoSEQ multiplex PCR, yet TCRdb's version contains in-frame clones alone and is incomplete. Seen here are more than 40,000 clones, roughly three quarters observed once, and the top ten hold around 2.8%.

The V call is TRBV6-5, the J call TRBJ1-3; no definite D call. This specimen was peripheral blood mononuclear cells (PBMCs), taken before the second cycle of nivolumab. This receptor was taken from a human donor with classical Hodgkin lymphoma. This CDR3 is CASSYGVGNTIYF. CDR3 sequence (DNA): TGTGCCAGCAGTTATGGGGTCGGAAACACCATATATTTT.